A selection of T cell receptor beta chains follows, all from one sample in a study of blood T cell repertoires in COVID-19. TCRdb's table, derived via immunoSEQ multiplex PCR, lists solely in-frame clones and lacks some. The sample holds 90,000 to 100,000 clones, about 71% seen once. The source material was peripheral blood. These receptors came from a woman aged 55-70 years in a cohort sampled during active or convalescent COVID-19. Each CDR3 is given without its conserved first and last residue.

J gene	V gene	CDR3 protein
TRBJ1-3	TRBV13	ASSLVGGSSGNTIY
TRBJ1-4	TRBV7-2	ASSFHGTGGRLF
TRBJ2-1	TRBV5-6	ASSSQGGTGRNEQF
TRBJ2-1	TRBV12-5	ASGWGQRGDEQF
TRBJ2-4	TRBV18	ASSPAQLAKNIQY
TRBJ1-1	TRBV7-9	ASSFRSEAF
TRBJ2-2	TRBV27	ASSPKTGELF
TRBJ1-5	TRBV21-1	AITDKSNQPQH
TRBJ1-5	TRBV19	ASTHLGQGASQPQH
TRBJ1-2	TRBV2	ASDRPNDYGYT
TRBJ2-1	TRBV12-2	ASRCGTSGVTYNEQF
TRBJ2-7	TRBV2	PRSAGGAGYEQY
TRBJ1-2	TRBV5-1	ASSLEIGFNYGYT
TRBJ2-1	TRBV6-5	ASKRIGGGAEEQF
TRBJ1-1	TRBV27	ASSPGSNTEAF
TRBJ1-2	TRBV6-5	ASSYSKRRGLYGYT
TRBJ2-1	TRBV11-2	ASSQGQADNEQF
TRBJ2-7	TRBV4-3	ASSPELAGLYEQY
TRBJ2-1	TRBV7-3	ASSLRANRVGNEQF
TRBJ2-5	TRBV11-3	ASSLDGGSRETQY
TRBJ1-2	TRBV4-1	ASSQGEPRYGYT
TRBJ1-6	TRBV2	ASSLDTTPLH
TRBJ2-1	TRBV7-2	ASSLGLANNEQF
TRBJ1-1	TRBV4-2	ASSQEVGRNTEAF
TRBJ2-7	TRBV27	ASSRRTGGEVYEQY